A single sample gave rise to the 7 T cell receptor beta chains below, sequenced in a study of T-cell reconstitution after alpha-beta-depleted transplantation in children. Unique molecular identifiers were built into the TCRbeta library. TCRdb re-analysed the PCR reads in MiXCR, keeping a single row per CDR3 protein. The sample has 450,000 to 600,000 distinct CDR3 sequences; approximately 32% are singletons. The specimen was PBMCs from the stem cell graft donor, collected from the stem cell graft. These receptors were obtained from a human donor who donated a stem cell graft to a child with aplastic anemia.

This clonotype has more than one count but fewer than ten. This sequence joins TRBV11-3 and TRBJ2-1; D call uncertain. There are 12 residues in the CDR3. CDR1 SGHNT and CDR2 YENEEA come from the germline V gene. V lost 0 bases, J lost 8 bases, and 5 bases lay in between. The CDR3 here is CASSLDTHEQFF. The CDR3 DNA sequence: TGTGCCAGCAGCTTAGATACCCATGAGCAGTTCTTC.

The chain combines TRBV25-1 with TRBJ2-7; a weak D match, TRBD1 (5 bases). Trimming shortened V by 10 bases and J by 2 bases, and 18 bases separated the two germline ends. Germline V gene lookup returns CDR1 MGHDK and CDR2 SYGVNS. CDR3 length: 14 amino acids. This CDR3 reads CAIRDNVLTYEQYF. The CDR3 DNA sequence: TGTGCCATCAGGGATAATGTCCTCACCTACGAGCAGTACTTC.

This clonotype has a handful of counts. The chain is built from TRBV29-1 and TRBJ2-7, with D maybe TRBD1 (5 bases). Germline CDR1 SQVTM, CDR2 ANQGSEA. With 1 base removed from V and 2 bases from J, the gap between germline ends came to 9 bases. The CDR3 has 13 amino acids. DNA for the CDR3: TGCAGCGTTGAAGGGGCAGGGACCTACGAGCAGTACTTC. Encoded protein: CSVEGAGTYEQYF.

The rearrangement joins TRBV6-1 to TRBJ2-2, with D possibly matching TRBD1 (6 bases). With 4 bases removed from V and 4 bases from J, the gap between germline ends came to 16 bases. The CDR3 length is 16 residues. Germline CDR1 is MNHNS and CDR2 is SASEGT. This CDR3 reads CASSVKQGFGTGELFF. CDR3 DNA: TGTGCCAGCAGTGTGAAACAGGGTTTTGGCACCGGGGAGCTGTTTTTT.

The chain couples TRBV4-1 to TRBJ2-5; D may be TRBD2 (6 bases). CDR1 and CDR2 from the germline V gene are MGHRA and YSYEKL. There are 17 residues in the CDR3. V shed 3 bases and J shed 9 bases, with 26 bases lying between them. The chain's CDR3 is CASSQSILTKGGEAQYF. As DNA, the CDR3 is TGCGCCAGCAGCCAGTCGATCCTGACAAAAGGAGGGGAGGCCCAGTACTTC.

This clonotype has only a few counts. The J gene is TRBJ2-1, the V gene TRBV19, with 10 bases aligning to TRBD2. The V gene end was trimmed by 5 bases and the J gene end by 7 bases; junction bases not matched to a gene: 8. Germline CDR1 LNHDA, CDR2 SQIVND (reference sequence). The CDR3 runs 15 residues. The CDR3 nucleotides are TGTGCCAGTAGTCTCTCTAGCGGGAGTGGGAATGAGCAGTTCTTC. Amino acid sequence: CASSLSSGSGNEQFF.

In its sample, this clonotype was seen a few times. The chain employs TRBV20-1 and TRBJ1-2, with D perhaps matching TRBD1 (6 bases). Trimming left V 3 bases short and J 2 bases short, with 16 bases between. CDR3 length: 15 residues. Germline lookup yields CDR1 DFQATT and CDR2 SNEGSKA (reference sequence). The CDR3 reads CSASFGGRGNYGYTF. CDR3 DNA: TGCAGTGCTAGTTTTGGGGGGCGCGGAAACTATGGCTACACCTTC.